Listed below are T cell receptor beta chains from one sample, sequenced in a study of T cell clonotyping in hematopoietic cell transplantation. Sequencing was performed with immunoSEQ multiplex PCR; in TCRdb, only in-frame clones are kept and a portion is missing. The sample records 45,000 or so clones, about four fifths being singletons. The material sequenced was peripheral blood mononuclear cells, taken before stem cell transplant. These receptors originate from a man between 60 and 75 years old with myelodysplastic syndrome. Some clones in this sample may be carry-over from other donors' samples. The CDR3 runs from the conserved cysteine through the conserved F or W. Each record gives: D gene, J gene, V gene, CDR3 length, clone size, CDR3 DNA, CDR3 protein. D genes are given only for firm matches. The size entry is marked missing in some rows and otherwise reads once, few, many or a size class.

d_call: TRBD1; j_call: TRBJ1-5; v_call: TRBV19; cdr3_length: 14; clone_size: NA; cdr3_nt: TGTGCCAGTAGTCACAGGGGGCAGGGTCAGCCCCAGCATTTT; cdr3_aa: CASSHRGQGQPQHF
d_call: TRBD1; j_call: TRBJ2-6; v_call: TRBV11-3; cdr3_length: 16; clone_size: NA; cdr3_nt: TGTGCCAGCAGCCAATACAGGGGCTCTGGGGCCAACGTCCTGACTTTC; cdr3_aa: CASSQYRGSGANVLTF
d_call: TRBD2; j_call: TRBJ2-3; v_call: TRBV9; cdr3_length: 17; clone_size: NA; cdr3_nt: TGTGCCAGCAGCGTAGGACTAGCGGGGGGCTACGGAGATACGCAGTATTTT; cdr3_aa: CASSVGLAGGYGDTQYF
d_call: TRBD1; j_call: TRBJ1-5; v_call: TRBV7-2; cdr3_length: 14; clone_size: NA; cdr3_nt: TGTGCCAGCAGCTCGACAGGGTCAAATCAGCCCCAGCATTTT; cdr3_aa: CASSSTGSNQPQHF
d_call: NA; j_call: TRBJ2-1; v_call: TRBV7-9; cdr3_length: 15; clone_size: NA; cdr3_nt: TGTGCCAGCAGTCCCTCTCGGGTGGGAGTTGATGAGCAGTTCTTC; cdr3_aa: CASSPSRVGVDEQFF
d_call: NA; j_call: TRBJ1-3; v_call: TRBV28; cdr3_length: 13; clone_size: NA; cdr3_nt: TGTGCCAGCAGTTTTAGGGTTATTAACACCATATATTTT; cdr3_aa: CASSFRVINTIYF
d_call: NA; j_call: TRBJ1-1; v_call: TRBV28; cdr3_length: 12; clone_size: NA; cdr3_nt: TGTGCCAGCAGTCCTTTGGGCCAAAGACCTTTCTTT; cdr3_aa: CASSPLGQRPFF
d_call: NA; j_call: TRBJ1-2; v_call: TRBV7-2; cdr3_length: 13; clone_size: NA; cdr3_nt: TGTGCCAGCAGGATCCCCAGTAACTATGGCTACACCTTC; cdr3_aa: CASRIPSNYGYTF
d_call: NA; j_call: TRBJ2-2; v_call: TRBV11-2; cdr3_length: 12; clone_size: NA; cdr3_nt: TGTGCCAGCAGCTTATCTTCCGGGGAGCTGTTTTTT; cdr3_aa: CASSLSSGELFF
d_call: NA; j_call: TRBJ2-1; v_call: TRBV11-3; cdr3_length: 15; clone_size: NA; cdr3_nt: TGTGCCAGCAGCCGCGGGGGCAGCTCCTACAATGAGCAGTTCTTC; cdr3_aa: CASSRGGSSYNEQFF
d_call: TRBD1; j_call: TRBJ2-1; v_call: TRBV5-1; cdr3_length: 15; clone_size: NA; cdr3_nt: TGCGCCAGCAGTCCCGGGACAGGGGGCGAATTTGAGCAGTTCTTC; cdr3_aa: CASSPGTGGEFEQFF
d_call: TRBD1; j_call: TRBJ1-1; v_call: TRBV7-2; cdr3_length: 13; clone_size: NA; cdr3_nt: TGTGCCAGCAGCCCGGGACAGCTCACTGAAGCTTTCTTT; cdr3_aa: CASSPGQLTEAFF
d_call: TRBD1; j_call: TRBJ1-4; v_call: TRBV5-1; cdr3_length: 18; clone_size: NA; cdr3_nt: TGCGCCAGCAGCTCGGCGGGACAGCTTCTCTCGACTAATGAAAAACTGTTTTTT; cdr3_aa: CASSSAGQLLSTNEKLFF
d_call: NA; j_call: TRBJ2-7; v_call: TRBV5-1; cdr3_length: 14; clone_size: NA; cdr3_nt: TGCGCCAGCAGCTTGGAACAACCGCCCTACGAGCAGTACTTC; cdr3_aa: CASSLEQPPYEQYF
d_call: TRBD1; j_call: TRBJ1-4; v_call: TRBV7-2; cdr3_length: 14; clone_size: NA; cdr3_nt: TGTGCCAGCAGCTCGGACAGGGGGCTTGAAAAACTGTTTTTT; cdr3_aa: CASSSDRGLEKLFF
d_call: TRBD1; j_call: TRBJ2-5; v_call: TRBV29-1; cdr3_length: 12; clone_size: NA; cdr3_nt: TGCAGCGTTGACAGGGGGCAAGAGACCCAGTACTTC; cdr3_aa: CSVDRGQETQYF
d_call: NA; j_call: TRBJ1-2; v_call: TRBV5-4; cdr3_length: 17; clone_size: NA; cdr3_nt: TGTGCCAGCAGCTTGTTTGGTGGACTGGGAGCTAACTATGGCTACACCTTC; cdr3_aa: CASSLFGGLGANYGYTF
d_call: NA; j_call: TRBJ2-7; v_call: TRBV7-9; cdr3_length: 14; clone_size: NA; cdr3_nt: TGTGCCAGCAGCTTAAGGGCAGGGGCCTACGAGCAGTACTTC; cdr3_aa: CASSLRAGAYEQYF
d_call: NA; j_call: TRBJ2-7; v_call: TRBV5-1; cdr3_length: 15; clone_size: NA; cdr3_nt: TGCGCCAGCAGCGCGGGGACAGAAGCAAACCACGAGCAGTACTTC; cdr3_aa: CASSAGTEANHEQYF
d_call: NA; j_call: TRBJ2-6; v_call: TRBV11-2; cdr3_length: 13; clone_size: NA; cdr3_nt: TGTGCCAGCAGCTTAGCTGGGGCCAACGTCCTGACTTTC; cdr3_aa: CASSLAGANVLTF
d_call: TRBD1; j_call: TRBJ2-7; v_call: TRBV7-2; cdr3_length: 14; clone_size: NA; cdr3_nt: TGTGCCAGCAGCCTAGACAGGGATTACTACGAGCAGTACTTC; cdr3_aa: CASSLDRDYYEQYF
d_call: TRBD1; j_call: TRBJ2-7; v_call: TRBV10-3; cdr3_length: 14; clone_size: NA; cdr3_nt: TGTGCCATCAGGACAGGGGGCCTTTCCTACGAGCAGTACTTC; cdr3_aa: CAIRTGGLSYEQYF
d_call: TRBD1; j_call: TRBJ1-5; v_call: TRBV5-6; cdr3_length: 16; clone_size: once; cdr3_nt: TGTGCCAGCAGCGGTGGCACAGGGGCCTTCCAAGGGCCCCAGCATTTT; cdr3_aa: CASSGGTGAFQGPQHF
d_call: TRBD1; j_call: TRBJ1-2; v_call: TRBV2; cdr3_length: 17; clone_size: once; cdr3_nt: TGTGCCAGCAGTTCGGACAGGGGGAGAGCCCTCAACTATGGCTACACCTTC; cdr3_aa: CASSSDRGRALNYGYTF
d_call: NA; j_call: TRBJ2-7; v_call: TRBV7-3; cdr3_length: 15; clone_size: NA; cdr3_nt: TGTGCCAGCAGCTTAGGGCCCTCGGGCCCCTACGAGCAGTACTTC; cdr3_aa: CASSLGPSGPYEQYF
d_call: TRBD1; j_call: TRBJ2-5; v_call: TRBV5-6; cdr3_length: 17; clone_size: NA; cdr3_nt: TGTGCCAGCAGTCGGTCCTCAGGGGGCCGGTCCCAAGAGACCCAGTACTTC; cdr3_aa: CASSRSSGGRSQETQYF
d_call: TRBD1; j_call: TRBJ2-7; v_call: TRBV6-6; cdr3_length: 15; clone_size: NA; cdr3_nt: TGTGCCAGCAGTTACTTCGGGACAGGTCCCTACGAGCAGTACTTC; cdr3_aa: CASSYFGTGPYEQYF
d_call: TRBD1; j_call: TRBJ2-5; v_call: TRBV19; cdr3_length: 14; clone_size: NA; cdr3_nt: TGTGCCAGTAGCCTCGACAGGGCGCGAGAGACCCAGTACTTC; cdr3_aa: CASSLDRARETQYF
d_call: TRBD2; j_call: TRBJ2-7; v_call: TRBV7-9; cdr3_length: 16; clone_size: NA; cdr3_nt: TGTGCCAGCAGCTTATTAACCTGGGAGGGGTCCTACGAGCAGTACTTC; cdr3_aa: CASSLLTWEGSYEQYF
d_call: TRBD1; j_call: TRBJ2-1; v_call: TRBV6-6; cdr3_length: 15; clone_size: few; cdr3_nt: TGTGCCAGCAGCCCGGGACAGGGCGGCTACAATGAGCAGTTCTTC; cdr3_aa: CASSPGQGGYNEQFF
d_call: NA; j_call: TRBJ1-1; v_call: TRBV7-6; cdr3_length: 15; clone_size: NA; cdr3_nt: TGTGCCAGCAGCCCCCCGTTGGCCTTGAACACTGAAGCTTTCTTT; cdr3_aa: CASSPPLALNTEAFF
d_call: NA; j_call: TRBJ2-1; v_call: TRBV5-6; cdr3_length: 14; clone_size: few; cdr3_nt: TGTGCCAGCAGCCCAGCGAGGTTCCGGAAGGGGGGATTCTTC; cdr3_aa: CASSPARFRKGGFF
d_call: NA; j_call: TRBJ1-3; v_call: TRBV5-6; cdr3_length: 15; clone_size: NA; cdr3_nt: TGTGCCAGCAGCCTAATGACCTACTCTGGAAACACCATATATTTT; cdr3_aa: CASSLMTYSGNTIYF
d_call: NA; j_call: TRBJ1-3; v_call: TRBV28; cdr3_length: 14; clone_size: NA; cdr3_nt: TGTGCCAGCAGTCGTCTGAGCTCTGGAAACACCATATATTTT; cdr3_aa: CASSRLSSGNTIYF
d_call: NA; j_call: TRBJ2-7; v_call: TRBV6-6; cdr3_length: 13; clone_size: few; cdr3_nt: TGTGCCAGCAGCCTCGTAGCGGCTACCGAGCAGTACTTC; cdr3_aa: CASSLVAATEQYF
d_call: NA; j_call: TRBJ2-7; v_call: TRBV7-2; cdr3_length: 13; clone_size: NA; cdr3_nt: TGTGCCAGCAGCTTAAGGGAATCCTACGAGCAGTACTTC; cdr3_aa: CASSLRESYEQYF
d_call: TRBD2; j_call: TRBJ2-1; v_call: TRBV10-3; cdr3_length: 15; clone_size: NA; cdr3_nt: TGTGCCATCAGTGAAGCTAGCGGGACTTACAATGAGCAGTTCTTC; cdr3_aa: CAISEASGTYNEQFF
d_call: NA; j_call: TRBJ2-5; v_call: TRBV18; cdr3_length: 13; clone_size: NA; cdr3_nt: TGTGCCAGCTCACCACTTTCTGGAGAGACCCAGTACTTC; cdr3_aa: CASSPLSGETQYF
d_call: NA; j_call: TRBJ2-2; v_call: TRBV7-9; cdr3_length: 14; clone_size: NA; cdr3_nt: TGTGCCAGCAGCCCGAGGGGGAACACCGGGGAGCTGTTTTTT; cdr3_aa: CASSPRGNTGELFF
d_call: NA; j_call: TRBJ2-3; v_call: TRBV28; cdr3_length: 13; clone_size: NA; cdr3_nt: TGTGCCAGCAGTTTCTCGGCAGGGCGGACGCAGTATTTT; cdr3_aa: CASSFSAGRTQYF
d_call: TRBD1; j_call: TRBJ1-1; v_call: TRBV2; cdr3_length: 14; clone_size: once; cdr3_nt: TGTGCCAGCAGTGGACAGGGGGCGATGACTGAAGCTTTCTTT; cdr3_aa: CASSGQGAMTEAFF
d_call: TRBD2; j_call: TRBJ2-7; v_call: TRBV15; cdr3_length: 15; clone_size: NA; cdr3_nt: TGTGCCACCAGCAGAGGAGGAGCGGGGATGGACGAGCAGTACTTC; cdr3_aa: CATSRGGAGMDEQYF
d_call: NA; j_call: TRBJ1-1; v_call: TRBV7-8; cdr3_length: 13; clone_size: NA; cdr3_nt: TGTGCCAGCAGCTTAGGGGTCGACAATGAAGCTTTCTTT; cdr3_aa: CASSLGVDNEAFF
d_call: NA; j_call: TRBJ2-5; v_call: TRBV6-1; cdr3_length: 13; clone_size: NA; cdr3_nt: TGTGCCTTCCTCTTGGAGGGAGTGGCGACCCAGTACTTC; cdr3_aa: CAFLLEGVATQYF
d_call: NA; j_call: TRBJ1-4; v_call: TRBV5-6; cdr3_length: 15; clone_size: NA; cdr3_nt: TGTGCCAGCAGCTCCAGGGGCCTACGTAATGAAAAACTGTTTTTT; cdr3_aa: CASSSRGLRNEKLFF
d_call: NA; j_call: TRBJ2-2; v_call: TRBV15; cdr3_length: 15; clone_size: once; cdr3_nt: TGTGCCACCAGCAGAGATATCGGGGGCACCGGGGAGCTGTTTTTT; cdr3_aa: CATSRDIGGTGELFF
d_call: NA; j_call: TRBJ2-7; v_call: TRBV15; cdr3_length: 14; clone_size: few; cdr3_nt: TGTGCCACCAGCAGAGAAGGCCGAACCTACGAGCAGTACTTC; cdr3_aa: CATSREGRTYEQYF
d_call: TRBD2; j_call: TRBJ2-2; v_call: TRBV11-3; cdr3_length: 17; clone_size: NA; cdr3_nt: TGTGCCAGGCCAATACTAGCGGGGGGCCCGATCACCGGGGAGCTGTTTTTT; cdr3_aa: CARPILAGGPITGELFF
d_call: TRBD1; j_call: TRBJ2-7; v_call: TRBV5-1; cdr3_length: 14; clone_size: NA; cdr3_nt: TGCGCCAGCAGCCCGGCTGACAGGGTCCACGAGCAGTACTTC; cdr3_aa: CASSPADRVHEQYF
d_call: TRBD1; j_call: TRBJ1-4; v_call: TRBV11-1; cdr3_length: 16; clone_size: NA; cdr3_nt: TGTGCCAGCAGCTCCCAGGACAGGTGGGGGGATGAAAAACTGTTTTTT; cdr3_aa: CASSSQDRWGDEKLFF
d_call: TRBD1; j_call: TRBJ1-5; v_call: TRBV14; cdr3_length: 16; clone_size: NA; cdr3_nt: TGTGCCAGCAGCCATCGGGACAGCATTAGCAATCAGCCCCAGCATTTT; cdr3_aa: CASSHRDSISNQPQHF
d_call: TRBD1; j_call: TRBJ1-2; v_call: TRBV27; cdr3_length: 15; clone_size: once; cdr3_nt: TGTGCCAGCAGGGGGTCCGGGACAGGGTTTTCTGGCTACACCTTC; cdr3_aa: CASRGSGTGFSGYTF
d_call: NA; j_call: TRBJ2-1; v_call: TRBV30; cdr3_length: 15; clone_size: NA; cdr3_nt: TGTGCCTGGACCACGAAGGGGGCGGGGAACAATGAGCAGTTCTTC; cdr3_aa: CAWTTKGAGNNEQFF
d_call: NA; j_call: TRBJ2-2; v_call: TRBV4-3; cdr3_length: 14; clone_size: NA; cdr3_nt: TGCGCCAGCAGCCAAGAGCCCGGGGGCGGGGAGCTGTTTTTT; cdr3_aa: CASSQEPGGGELFF
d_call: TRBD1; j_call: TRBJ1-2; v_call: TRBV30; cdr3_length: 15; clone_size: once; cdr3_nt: TGTGCCTGGAGTCCCCCGGACAGGGCCTCCTATGGCTACACCTTC; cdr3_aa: CAWSPPDRASYGYTF
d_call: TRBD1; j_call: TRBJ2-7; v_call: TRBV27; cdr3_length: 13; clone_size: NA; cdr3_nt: TGTGCCAGCAGTTTAGGGACAGCCTACGAGCAGTACTTC; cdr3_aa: CASSLGTAYEQYF
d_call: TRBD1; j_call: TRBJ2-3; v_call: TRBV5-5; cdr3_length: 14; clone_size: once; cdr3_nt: TGTGCCAGCAGCTGGACAGGAGACAGGGATACGCAGTATTTT; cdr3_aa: CASSWTGDRDTQYF